These 19 T cell receptor beta chains were sequenced from one sample in a study of shared clonotypes between healthy human individuals. Measured with immunoSEQ multiplex PCR; TCRdb has only the in-frame clones, and not every one. Seen here are some 380,000 clones, about 96% observed once, and the top ten hold 0.32%. Sequenced input: memory CD8+ T cells sorted from blood. Subset meaning: CD45RO+ cells pooled with CCR7-negative TemRA cells. These receptors were obtained from a man in his thirties or forties in good health.

This chain connects TRBV30 to TRBJ2-1; 11 nucleotides match TRBD2. V dropped 0 bases and J dropped 7; count of bases not matched to a gene: 5. Germline V gives CDR1 GTSNPN, CDR2 SVGIG (reference sequence). The CDR3 runs to 15 residues. The CDR3 nucleotides read TGTGCCTGGAGTGTCACTAGCGGGAGTCTTAATGAGCAGTTCTTC. Protein sequence: CAWSVTSGSLNEQFF.

On this clone itself: One junction end does not reproduce the germline sequence, and a read error may be involved. The CDR3 sequence is CASSNGSSLGEF. The CDR3 coding sequence is TGTGCCAGCAGTAATGGGTCATCACTAGGAGAATTC. This chain links TRBV13 with TRBJ2-7; the D gene is possibly TRBD2 (5 bases). The CDR3 length is 12 residues. The germline CDR1 and CDR2 sequences are PRHDT and FYEKMQ (reference sequence).

The chain links TRBV5-1 to TRBJ2-2; D is uncertain. V was trimmed by 5 bases and J by 2 bases, leaving 13 bases between them. The CDR3 extends over 15 amino acids. Germline-derived CDR1 and CDR2 are SGHRS and YFSETQ. The CDR3 region has the DNA TGCGCCAGCAGTAAGAGCTTCGGTAACACCGGGGAGCTGTTTTTT. It encodes CASSKSFGNTGELFF. Full variable domain (missing parts from reference TRBV5-1 and TRBJ2-2): KAGVTQTPRYLIKTRGQQVTLSCSPISGHRSVSWYQQTPGQGLQFLFEYFSETQRNKGNFPGRFSGRQFSNSRSEMNVSTLELGDSALYLCASSKSFGNTGELFFGEGSRLTVL.

CDR3 loop: CASRQGANVLTF. The CDR3 DNA follows: TGTGCCAGCAGACAGGGGGCCAACGTCCTGACTTTC. V gene TRBV27 combines with J gene TRBJ2-6; no clear D gene. Per the germline V gene, CDR1 is MNHEY and CDR2 is SMNVEV (reference sequence). The CDR3 spans 12 residues. Between the trimmed V and J ends, which lost 6 bases and 4 bases, there was a span of 4 bases.

Details on this clone: Because the CDR3's place on the DNA is in doubt, the DNA is left out and the CDR3 is given as listed by TCRdb. The rearrangement uses TRBV27 and TRBJ2-4; the table gives TRBD2 as D, unverified against the DNA. The CDR3 is made up of 19 amino acids, end residues included. Germline CDR1 and CDR2: MNHEY and SMNVEV (reference sequence). The CDR3 sequence: CASSAAPRTLLRAKNIQYF.

The chain couples TRBV5-4 to TRBJ1-1; TRBD1 is a possible D gene (5 bases). Germline V CDR1 and CDR2: SGHNT, YYREEE (reference sequence). The CDR3 has 14 residues. V was trimmed by 4 bases and J by 0 bases, leaving 10 bases between them. The CDR3 loop is CASSTGRVNTEAFF. The CDR3 DNA reads as TGTGCCAGCAGCACGGGACGGGTGAACACTGAAGCTTTCTTT.

V gene TRBV6-1 combines with J gene TRBJ2-7, with D unclear. Trimming shortened V by 7 bases and J by 3 bases, and 4 bases separated the two germline ends. Germline-derived CDR1 and CDR2 are MNHNS and SASEGT. CDR3 length equals 10 residues. The CDR3 loop is CASMFYEQYF. The CDR3 DNA sequence: TGTGCCAGCATGTTCTACGAGCAGTACTTC.

To note about this clone: Other nucleotide sequences from this sample produce the same CDR3. The CDR3 bases are TGTGCCAGCAGTGGGAACATTCAGTACTTC. It codes for CASSGNIQYF. The chain couples TRBV2 to TRBJ2-4; D not certain. Looked up from germline, CDR1 is SNHLY and CDR2 is FYNNEI. The length of the CDR3 is 10 residues. The V gene lost 4 bases and the J gene lost 7 bases, with 2 bases spanning the gap.

The table lists this clone with a count of one. This chain links TRBV6-5 with TRBJ2-1, with 12 nucleotides matching TRBD2. V dropped 0 bases and J dropped 8; count of bases not matched to a gene: 5. Germline CDR1 is MNHEY and CDR2 is SVGAGI. The CDR3 covers 16 residues. DNA for the CDR3: TGTGCCAGCAGTTACTCGGCTAGCGGGAGGGGGTATGAGCAGTTCTTC. Translating it yields CASSYSASGRGYEQFF.

The chain uses TRBV19 and TRBJ2-3; D is undetermined. Germline CDR1 reads LNHDA; CDR2 reads SQIVND (reference sequence). Between the trimmed V and J ends, which lost 5 bases and 3 bases, there was a span of 6 bases. CDR3 size: 12 residues. The CDR3 nucleotides read TGTGCCAGTAGTCCCCCGACAGATACGCAGTATTTT. As protein: CASSPPTDTQYF.

This clone was detected only once. The sample holds other DNA sequences that translate to the same CDR3. The chain links TRBV18 to TRBJ2-5, with TRBD2 identical over 11 bases. The CDR3 has 15 residues. V lost 3 bases, J lost 2 bases, and 2 bases stayed unmatched. Germline V CDR1 and CDR2: KGHSH, LQKENI. CDR3 coding DNA: TGTGCCAGCTCACCTGGGACTAGCGGACAAGAGACCCAGTACTTC. It translates to CASSPGTSGQETQYF.

V usage is TRBV11-2 and J usage is TRBJ2-5, with TRBD2 identical over 15 bases. Germline CDR1 is SGHAT and CDR2 is FQNNGV. The ends lost 5 bases at V and 6 bases at J; junction bases unmatched: 10. This CDR3 is built from 17 residues. As DNA, the CDR3 is TGTGCCAGCAGCCGGACTAGCGGGAGGGCCGAGGTAAAGACCCAGTACTTC. Its protein product is CASSRTSGRAEVKTQYF.

The chain joins TRBV25-1 to TRBJ1-2; 10 bases map to TRBD1. The CDR3 consists of 13 residues. Germline V gene sequence: CDR1 MGHDK, CDR2 SYGVNS. Unmatched junction bases numbered 4, after V lost 4 bases and J lost 8 bases. As DNA, the CDR3 is TGTGCCAGCAGTGGGGGGGACAGGGGAGGCTACACCTTC. This codes for CASSGGDRGGYTF.

This clone was recorded once. The CDR3 region is CSATLTDTQYF. As DNA, the CDR3 is TGCAGTGCTACTTTAACAGATACGCAGTATTTT. The V and J genes are TRBV20-1 and TRBJ2-3; the D is unclear. This CDR3 has 11 amino acids. Germline values: CDR1 DFQATT, CDR2 SNEGSKA (reference sequence). The V end was cut by 4 bases, the J end by 3 bases, with 5 bases between.

The DNA of the CDR3 is TGTGCCAGCAGCTTATTTGGCGGGAGGGGAGAGACCCAGTACTTC. Its translation: CASSLFGGRGETQYF. V gene TRBV13 combines with J gene TRBJ2-5, with 9 nucleotides matching TRBD2. The germline CDR1 and CDR2 sequences are PRHDT and FYEKMQ (reference sequence). The trim removed 2 bases at V and 4 bases at J, leaving 5 bases unmatched. The CDR3 runs 15 residues.

The V call is TRBV28, the J call TRBJ2-4; weak D call: TRBD1 (5 bases). Germline CDR1 and CDR2: MDHEN and SYDVKM. The V gene lost 2 bases and the J gene lost 3 bases, with 8 bases spanning the gap. This CDR3 is built from 14 residues. The CDR3 coding sequence is TGTGCCAGCAGTTTACAGGGCGGCAAAAACATTCAGTACTTC. Translation gives CASSLQGGKNIQYF.

This clone has only a few counts. The chain employs TRBV27 and TRBJ1-5, with 8 bases lining up with TRBD1. The germline V gene encodes CDR1 MNHEY and CDR2 SMNVEV (reference sequence). The CDR3 length is 14 residues. V trimming: 5 bases; J trimming: 3 bases; junction bases outside the gene matches: 3. CDR3 region: CASSRDRSNQPQHF. The CDR3 DNA reads as TGTGCCAGCAGTAGGGACAGGTCCAATCAGCCCCAGCATTTT.

The chain employs TRBV27 and TRBJ2-1; 10 bases align to TRBD2. The ends lost 6 bases at V and 2 bases at J; junction bases unmatched: 10. This CDR3 has 17 residues. CDR1 is MNHEY and CDR2 is SMNVEV in the germline V gene (reference sequence). The CDR3 coding sequence is TGTGCCAGCAGCGGCCTAGCGGGAGTGGGCCCCTACAATGAGCAGTTCTTC. Protein product: CASSGLAGVGPYNEQFF.

As DNA, the CDR3 is TGTGCCAGCAGCGTAGGAGGGGAGACTGAAGCTTTCTTT. This gives the protein CASSVGGETEAFF. This chain links TRBV9 with TRBJ1-1; possible D gene TRBD1, 5 bases. The CDR3 consists of 13 residues. The germline gives CDR1 SGDLS, CDR2 YYNGEE. The germline V and J ends were trimmed by 0 bases and 5 bases, with 8 bases remaining between them.